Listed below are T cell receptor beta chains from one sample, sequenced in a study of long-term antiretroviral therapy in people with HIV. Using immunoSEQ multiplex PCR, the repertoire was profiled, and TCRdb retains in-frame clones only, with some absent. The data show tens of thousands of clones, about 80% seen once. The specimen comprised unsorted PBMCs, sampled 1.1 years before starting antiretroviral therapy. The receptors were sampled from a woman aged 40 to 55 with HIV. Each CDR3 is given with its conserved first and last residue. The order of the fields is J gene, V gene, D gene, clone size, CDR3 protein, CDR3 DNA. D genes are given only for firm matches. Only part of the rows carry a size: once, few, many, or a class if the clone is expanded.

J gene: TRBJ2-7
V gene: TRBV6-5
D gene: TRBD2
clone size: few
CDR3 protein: CASSAPSGSRREQYF
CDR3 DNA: TGTGCCAGCAGTGCCCCTAGCGGGAGTCGGCGCGAGCAGTACTTC

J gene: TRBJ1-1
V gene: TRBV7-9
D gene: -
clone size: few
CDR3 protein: CASSLTEYTEAFF
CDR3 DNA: TGTGCCAGCAGCTTGACGGAGTACACTGAAGCTTTCTTT

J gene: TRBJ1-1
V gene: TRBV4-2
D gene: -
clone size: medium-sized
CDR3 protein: CASSQPITDSHEAFF
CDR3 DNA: TGTGCCAGCAGCCAACCCATCACCGACAGTCATGAAGCTTTCTTT

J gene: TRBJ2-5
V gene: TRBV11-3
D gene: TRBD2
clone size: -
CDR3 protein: CASSLGASGQETQYF
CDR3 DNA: TGTGCCAGCAGCTTAGGTGCTAGCGGACAAGAGACCCAGTACTTC

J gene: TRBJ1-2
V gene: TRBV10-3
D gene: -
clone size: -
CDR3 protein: CAISGGRYENYGYTF
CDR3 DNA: TGTGCCATCAGTGGTGGACGGTATGAAAACTATGGCTACACCTTC

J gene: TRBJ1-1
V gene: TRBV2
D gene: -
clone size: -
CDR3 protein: CASSEAGNTEAFF
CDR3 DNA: TGTGCCAGCAGTGAAGCGGGGAACACTGAAGCTTTCTTT

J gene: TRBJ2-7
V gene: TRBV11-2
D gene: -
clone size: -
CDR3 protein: CASSLASYEQYF
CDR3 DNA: TGTGCCAGCAGCTTAGCATCCTACGAGCAGTACTTC

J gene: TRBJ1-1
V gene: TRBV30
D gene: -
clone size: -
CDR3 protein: CAQEQWNTEAFF
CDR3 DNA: TGTGCGCAGGAGCAGTGGAACACTGAAGCTTTCTTT

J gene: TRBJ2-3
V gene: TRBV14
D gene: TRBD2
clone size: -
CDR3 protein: CASSQENLAGTDTQYF
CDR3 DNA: TGTGCCAGCAGCCAAGAAAATCTAGCGGGTACAGATACGCAGTATTTT

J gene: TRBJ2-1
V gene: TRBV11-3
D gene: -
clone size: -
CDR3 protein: CASSLDLAGWNEQFF
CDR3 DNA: TGTGCCAGCAGCTTAGATTTGGCGGGGTGGAATGAGCAGTTCTTC

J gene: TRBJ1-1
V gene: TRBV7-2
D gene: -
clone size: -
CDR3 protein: CASSLAGGNTEAFF
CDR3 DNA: TGTGCCAGCAGCTTAGCGGGAGGGAACACTGAAGCTTTCTTT

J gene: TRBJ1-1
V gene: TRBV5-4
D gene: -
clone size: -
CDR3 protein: CASSLGDSRRKNTEAFF
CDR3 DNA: TGTGCCAGCAGCTTGGGAGACAGTCGAAGAAAGAACACTGAAGCTTTCTTT

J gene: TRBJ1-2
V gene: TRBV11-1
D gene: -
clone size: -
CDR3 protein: CASSVKNYGYTF
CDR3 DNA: TGTGCCAGCAGCGTAAAGAACTATGGCTACACCTTC

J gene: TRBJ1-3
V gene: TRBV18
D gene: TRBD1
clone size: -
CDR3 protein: CASSPRGQGGTGNTIYF
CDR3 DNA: TGTGCCAGCTCACCACGGGGACAGGGAGGAACAGGAAACACCATATATTTT

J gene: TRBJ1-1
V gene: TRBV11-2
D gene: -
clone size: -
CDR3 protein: CASSHWALAEAFF
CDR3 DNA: TGTGCCAGCAGCCATTGGGCACTGGCTGAAGCTTTCTTT

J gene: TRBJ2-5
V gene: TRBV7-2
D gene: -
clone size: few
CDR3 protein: CASSRTREETQYF
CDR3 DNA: TGTGCCAGCAGCCGGACAAGGGAAGAGACCCAGTACTTC

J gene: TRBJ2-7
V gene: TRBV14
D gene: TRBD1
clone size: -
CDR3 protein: CASSKQGAWSYEQYF
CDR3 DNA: TGTGCCAGCAGTAAACAGGGGGCATGGTCCTACGAGCAGTACTTC

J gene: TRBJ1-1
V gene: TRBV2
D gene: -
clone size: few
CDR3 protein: CASTPEAFF
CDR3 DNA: TGTGCCAGCACGCCCGAAGCTTTCTTT

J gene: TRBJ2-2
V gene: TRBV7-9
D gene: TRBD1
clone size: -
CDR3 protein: CASSSTGTDNTGELFF
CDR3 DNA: TGTGCCAGCAGTTCCACCGGGACAGATAACACCGGGGAGCTGTTTTTT

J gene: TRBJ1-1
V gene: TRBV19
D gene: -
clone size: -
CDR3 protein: CASSIQGRAEAFF
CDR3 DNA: TGTGCCAGTAGTATTCAGGGGAGGGCTGAAGCTTTCTTT

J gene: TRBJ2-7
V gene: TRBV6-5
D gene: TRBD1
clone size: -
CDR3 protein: CASSYSRTGIAYEQYF
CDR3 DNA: TGTGCCAGCAGTTACTCGAGGACAGGGATAGCCTACGAGCAGTACTTC

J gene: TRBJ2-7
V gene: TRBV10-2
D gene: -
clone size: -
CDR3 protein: CASSGTWGALAYYEQYF
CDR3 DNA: TGCGCCAGCAGTGGGACCTGGGGGGCCCTCGCTTACTACGAGCAGTACTTC

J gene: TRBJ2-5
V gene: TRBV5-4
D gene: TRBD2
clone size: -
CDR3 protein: CASSRTSGQETQYF
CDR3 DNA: TGTGCCAGCAGCCGCACTAGCGGCCAAGAGACCCAGTACTTC

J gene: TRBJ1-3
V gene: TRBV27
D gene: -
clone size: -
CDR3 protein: CASSLRGPYPGNTIYF
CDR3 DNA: TGTGCCAGCAGTTTACGGGGCCCGTATCCTGGTAACACCATATATTTT

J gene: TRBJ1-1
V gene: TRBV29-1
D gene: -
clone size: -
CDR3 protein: CSVEAPGPRGTEAFF
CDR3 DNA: TGCAGCGTTGAGGCCCCCGGGCCCCGAGGAACTGAAGCTTTCTTT

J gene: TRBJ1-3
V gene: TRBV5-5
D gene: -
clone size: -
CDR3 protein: CASSLDGGSGNTIYF
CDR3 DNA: TGTGCCAGCAGCTTGGATGGTGGTTCTGGAAACACCATATATTTT

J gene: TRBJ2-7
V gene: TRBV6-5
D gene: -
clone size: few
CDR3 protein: CASSEILGSYEQYF
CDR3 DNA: TGTGCCAGCAGCGAGATCTTGGGCTCCTACGAGCAGTACTTC

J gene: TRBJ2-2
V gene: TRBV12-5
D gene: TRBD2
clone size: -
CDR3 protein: CASGLAGSAGELFF
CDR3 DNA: TGTGCTAGTGGTTTAGCGGGGAGTGCCGGGGAGCTGTTTTTT

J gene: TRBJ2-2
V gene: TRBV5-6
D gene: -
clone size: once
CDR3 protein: CASSVFGELFF
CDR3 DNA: TGTGCCAGCAGCGTATTCGGGGAGCTGTTTTTT

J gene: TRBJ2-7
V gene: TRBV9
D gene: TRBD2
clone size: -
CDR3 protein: CASSVGGSQYEQYF
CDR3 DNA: TGTGCCAGCAGCGTAGGCGGGAGTCAGTACGAGCAGTACTTC

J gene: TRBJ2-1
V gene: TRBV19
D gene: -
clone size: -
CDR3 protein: CASSIDRRGGNEQFF
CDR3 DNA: TGTGCCAGTAGTATAGATCGGAGGGGCGGGAATGAGCAGTTCTTC

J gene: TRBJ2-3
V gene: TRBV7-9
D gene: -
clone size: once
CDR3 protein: CASSYTFGGAPDTQYF
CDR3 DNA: -

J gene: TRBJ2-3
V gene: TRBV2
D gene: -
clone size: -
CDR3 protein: CASSLIANPPDTQYF
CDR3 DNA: TGTGCCAGCAGCTTAATAGCGAATCCCCCAGATACGCAGTATTTT

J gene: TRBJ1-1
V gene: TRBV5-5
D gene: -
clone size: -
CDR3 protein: CASSGAVNTEAFF
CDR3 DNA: TGTGCCAGCAGCGGGGCTGTGAACACTGAAGCTTTCTTT

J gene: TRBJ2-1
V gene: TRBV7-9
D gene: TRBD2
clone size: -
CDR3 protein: CASSFPSGYYNEQFF
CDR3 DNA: TGTGCCAGCAGCTTCCCTAGCGGCTACTACAATGAGCAGTTCTTC

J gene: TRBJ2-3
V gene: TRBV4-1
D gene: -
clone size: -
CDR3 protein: CASSQERVEKDTQYF
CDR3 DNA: TGCGCCAGCAGCCAAGAAAGAGTAGAAAAAGATACGCAGTATTTT